This T cell receptor (beta chain) was captured by sequencing in a study of neurological immune-mediated disorders. Notes on the study in general: None of the CDR3 amino acid sequences of expanded clones recurred across subjects, suggesting private repertoires in all groups.

TCRdb recomputed calls from the 5' RACE reads with MiXCR, one row per CDR3 protein. The sample shows 25,000 to 35,000 distinct CDR3 sequences, roughly 14% of them seen only once. It was from 2 million PBMCs stored at -80 C that the unsorted libraries were obtained. This clonotype was observed a single time. Its antigen remains unidentified. One base away lies a much larger clone, so this may be a sequencing read error. CDR1 is KGHSH and CDR2 is LQKENI in the germline V gene. V was shortened by 8 bases and J by 1 base, with 8 bases between the two germline ends. The CDR3 sequence is 13 residues long. Sequencing was carried out using PBMCs. The J gene is TRBJ2-2, the V gene TRBV18; TRBD2 is a possible D gene (6 bases). The clonotype comes from a man aged 65 to 85 in good health. DNA of the CDR3: TGTGCCAGCCGGGGACTGAACACCGGGGAGCTGTTTTTT. This translates into CASRGLNTGELFF.